The rows below give T cell receptor beta chains drawn from one sample of a study of radiotherapy plus CTLA-4 blockade in lung cancer. Assay: immunoSEQ multiplex PCR; the TCRdb copy retains only in-frame clones and omits some. The table lists more than 90,000 clones, roughly 80% of them singletons. Here the sequenced sample was peripheral blood, taken from a patient treated with radiotherapy plus ipilimumab. The receptors stem from a human donor with non-small cell lung cancer that progressed on radiotherapy plus ipilimumab. Each CDR3 is given with its conserved first and last residue. Fields, in order: clone size, V gene, J gene, D gene, CDR3 protein, CDR3 DNA. D genes are given only for firm matches. Not all rows give a size; the values are once, few, many and, for expanded clones, a class.

clone size: -
V gene: TRBV12-2
J gene: TRBJ1-5
D gene: -
CDR3 protein: CASRYIQGNQPQHF
CDR3 DNA: TGTGCAAGTCGCTATATACAGGGTAATCAGCCCCAGCATTTT

clone size: -
V gene: TRBV6-1
J gene: TRBJ1-3
D gene: -
CDR3 protein: CASSALAGRNSGNTIYF
CDR3 DNA: TGTGCCAGCAGTGCTCTGGCAGGGCGAAATTCTGGAAACACCATATATTTT

clone size: -
V gene: TRBV4-1
J gene: TRBJ2-7
D gene: -
CDR3 protein: CASSQGSHGGTKQYF
CDR3 DNA: TGCGCCAGCAGCCAAGGTTCTCACGGGGGTACCAAGCAGTACTTC

clone size: -
V gene: TRBV2
J gene: TRBJ1-2
D gene: -
CDR3 protein: CASSEYPTYYGYTF
CDR3 DNA: TGTGCCAGCAGTGAGTACCCGACCTACTATGGCTACACCTTC

clone size: -
V gene: TRBV25-1
J gene: TRBJ2-3
D gene: TRBD2
CDR3 protein: CASRAGVLADTQYF
CDR3 DNA: TGTGCCAGCAGAGCGGGAGTGCTAGCAGATACGCAGTATTTT

clone size: -
V gene: TRBV6-1
J gene: TRBJ1-4
D gene: -
CDR3 protein: CASSEFGAAEKLFF
CDR3 DNA: TGTGCCAGCAGTGAATTCGGGGCAGCGGAAAAACTGTTTTTT

clone size: -
V gene: TRBV28
J gene: TRBJ2-1
D gene: TRBD2
CDR3 protein: CASSLPTSGLYNEQFF
CDR3 DNA: TGTGCCAGCAGTCTTCCGACTAGCGGGCTATACAATGAGCAGTTCTTC

clone size: -
V gene: TRBV18
J gene: TRBJ1-1
D gene: -
CDR3 protein: CASSLQGTEAFF
CDR3 DNA: TGTGCCAGCTCATTACAGGGCACTGAAGCTTTCTTT

clone size: -
V gene: TRBV20-1
J gene: TRBJ2-3
D gene: -
CDR3 protein: CSALDDTQYF
CDR3 DNA: TGCAGTGCTCTAGATGATACGCAGTATTTT

clone size: -
V gene: TRBV6-1
J gene: TRBJ2-1
D gene: TRBD1
CDR3 protein: CASSEQGANSYNEQFF
CDR3 DNA: TGTGCCAGCAGTGAGCAGGGGGCGAATTCCTACAATGAGCAGTTCTTC

clone size: -
V gene: TRBV4-1
J gene: TRBJ1-4
D gene: TRBD1
CDR3 protein: CATAKIRTGVGEKLFF
CDR3 DNA: TGCGCCACCGCCAAGATACGCACAGGGGTGGGAGAAAAACTGTTTTTT

clone size: few
V gene: TRBV6-5
J gene: TRBJ1-1
D gene: -
CDR3 protein: CASSYRDDTEAFF
CDR3 DNA: TGTGCCAGCAGTTACAGGGATGACACTGAAGCTTTCTTT

clone size: once
V gene: TRBV7-8
J gene: TRBJ1-4
D gene: TRBD1
CDR3 protein: CASSLIGTGPSNEKLFF
CDR3 DNA: TGTGCCAGCAGCTTAATCGGGACAGGACCTTCGAATGAAAAACTGTTTTTT

clone size: -
V gene: TRBV15
J gene: TRBJ2-5
D gene: -
CDR3 protein: CATSRDGNPGKVETQYF
CDR3 DNA: TGTGCCACCAGCAGAGATGGAAATCCGGGAAAGGTGGAGACCCAGTACTTC

clone size: -
V gene: TRBV4-2
J gene: TRBJ2-7
D gene: TRBD2
CDR3 protein: CASSPRLAEEQYF
CDR3 DNA: TGTGCCAGCAGCCCACGACTAGCGGAAGAGCAGTACTTC

clone size: -
V gene: TRBV30
J gene: TRBJ2-3
D gene: TRBD2
CDR3 protein: CAWSQTSGRGDTQYF
CDR3 DNA: TGTGCCTGGAGTCAGACTAGCGGGAGAGGGGATACGCAGTATTTT

clone size: once
V gene: TRBV6-6
J gene: TRBJ1-5
D gene: -
CDR3 protein: CASSYGQWDQPQHF
CDR3 DNA: TGTGCCAGCAGTTACGGGCAGTGGGATCAGCCCCAGCATTTT

clone size: -
V gene: TRBV2
J gene: TRBJ1-5
D gene: TRBD1
CDR3 protein: CASRLGTGRNQPQHF
CDR3 DNA: TGTGCCAGCAGATTAGGGACAGGGCGGAATCAGCCCCAGCATTTT

clone size: -
V gene: TRBV4-1
J gene: TRBJ2-3
D gene: TRBD1
CDR3 protein: CASSQDVAGGVATQYF
CDR3 DNA: TGCGCCAGCAGCCAAGACGTCGCAGGGGGCGTCGCTACGCAGTATTTT

clone size: -
V gene: TRBV7-9
J gene: TRBJ2-1
D gene: -
CDR3 protein: CASSSGQSHPYNEQFF
CDR3 DNA: TGTGCCAGCAGCTCCGGACAGTCCCACCCCTACAATGAGCAGTTCTTC

clone size: once
V gene: TRBV5-4
J gene: TRBJ2-5
D gene: -
CDR3 protein: CASSFSGTQETQYF
CDR3 DNA: TGTGCCAGCAGCTTCTCGGGGACTCAAGAGACCCAGTACTTC

clone size: -
V gene: TRBV9
J gene: TRBJ2-2
D gene: -
CDR3 protein: CASSVATPTGELFF
CDR3 DNA: TGTGCCAGCAGCGTAGCCACTCCCACCGGGGAGCTGTTTTTT

clone size: -
V gene: TRBV2
J gene: TRBJ1-1
D gene: -
CDR3 protein: CASSGRTEAFF
CDR3 DNA: TGTGCCAGCAGCGGCCGGACTGAAGCTTTCTTT

clone size: -
V gene: TRBV28
J gene: TRBJ1-5
D gene: TRBD1
CDR3 protein: CASSPGTGDGQPQHF
CDR3 DNA: TGTGCCAGCAGTCCCGGGACAGGCGATGGTCAGCCCCAGCATTTT

clone size: few
V gene: TRBV6-5
J gene: TRBJ2-7
D gene: TRBD2
CDR3 protein: CASSGVGGAYEQYF
CDR3 DNA: TGTGCCAGCAGCGGTGTGGGGGGGGCCTACGAGCAGTACTTC

clone size: -
V gene: TRBV28
J gene: TRBJ2-2
D gene: -
CDR3 protein: CASSGDRNTGELFF
CDR3 DNA: TGTGCCAGCAGTGGCGACAGGAACACCGGGGAGCTGTTTTTT

clone size: -
V gene: TRBV5-4
J gene: TRBJ1-4
D gene: -
CDR3 protein: CASSTRQNEKLFF
CDR3 DNA: TGTGCCAGCAGCACCCGACAGAATGAAAAACTGTTTTTT

clone size: -
V gene: TRBV28
J gene: TRBJ2-7
D gene: -
CDR3 protein: CAGGNYRIAASYEQYF
CDR3 DNA: TGTGCCGGCGGGAATTATAGGATAGCGGCTTCCTACGAGCAGTACTTC

clone size: -
V gene: TRBV28
J gene: TRBJ1-3
D gene: -
CDR3 protein: CASSGTLISGNTIYF
CDR3 DNA: TGTGCCAGCAGTGGGACACTGATCTCTGGAAACACCATATATTTT

clone size: -
V gene: TRBV25-1
J gene: TRBJ2-3
D gene: TRBD2
CDR3 protein: CASSEGLAGVLDTQYF
CDR3 DNA: TGTGCCAGCAGTGAGGGACTAGCGGGAGTTCTAGATACGCAGTATTTT

clone size: -
V gene: TRBV18
J gene: TRBJ2-1
D gene: -
CDR3 protein: CASSTDYNEQFF
CDR3 DNA: TGTGCCAGCTCAACAGACTACAATGAGCAGTTCTTC

clone size: -
V gene: TRBV10-2
J gene: TRBJ1-4
D gene: -
CDR3 protein: CASSESTATNEKLFF
CDR3 DNA: TGCGCCAGCAGTGAGTCGACAGCAACTAATGAAAAACTGTTTTTT

clone size: -
V gene: TRBV6-1
J gene: TRBJ2-3
D gene: -
CDR3 protein: CASSEQARSTDTQYF
CDR3 DNA: TGTGCCAGCAGTGAACAAGCGAGAAGCACAGATACGCAGTATTTT

clone size: once
V gene: TRBV5-4
J gene: TRBJ1-2
D gene: TRBD1
CDR3 protein: CASSLAGAGGGYGYTF
CDR3 DNA: TGTGCCAGCAGCTTGGCCGGAGCAGGGGGCGGGTATGGCTACACCTTC

clone size: -
V gene: TRBV2
J gene: TRBJ1-2
D gene: -
CDR3 protein: CASSEGRIYGYTF
CDR3 DNA: TGTGCCAGCAGTGAGGGACGGATCTATGGCTACACCTTC

clone size: -
V gene: TRBV5-4
J gene: TRBJ2-3
D gene: -
CDR3 protein: CASSEQGRAADTQYF
CDR3 DNA: TGTGCCAGCAGCGAGCAGGGCCGGGCAGCAGATACGCAGTATTTT

clone size: once
V gene: TRBV28
J gene: TRBJ2-5
D gene: -
CDR3 protein: CASGLWREETQYF
CDR3 DNA: TGTGCCAGCGGGCTCTGGCGGGAAGAGACCCAGTACTTC

clone size: -
V gene: TRBV21-1
J gene: TRBJ2-2
D gene: -
CDR3 protein: CASSKHHGHTGELFF
CDR3 DNA: TGTGCCAGCAGCAAACACCACGGACACACCGGGGAGCTGTTTTTT

clone size: -
V gene: TRBV10-2
J gene: TRBJ2-7
D gene: -
CDR3 protein: CASSKVDEQYF
CDR3 DNA: TGCGCCAGCAGTAAGGTCGACGAGCAGTACTTC

clone size: -
V gene: TRBV2
J gene: TRBJ1-2
D gene: TRBD1
CDR3 protein: CASSFSDRRNYGYTF
CDR3 DNA: TGTGCCAGCAGTTTTTCGGACAGGAGGAACTATGGCTACACCTTC

clone size: -
V gene: TRBV10-3
J gene: TRBJ2-1
D gene: -
CDR3 protein: CAIMPTLLNEQFF
CDR3 DNA: TGTGCCATCATGCCCACTTTGTTAAATGAGCAGTTCTTC

clone size: -
V gene: TRBV7-2
J gene: TRBJ2-1
D gene: TRBD2
CDR3 protein: CASSVLGLAGGVNEQFF
CDR3 DNA: TGTGCCAGCAGCGTCTTAGGACTAGCGGGAGGTGTCAATGAGCAGTTCTTC

clone size: -
V gene: TRBV6-5
J gene: TRBJ1-2
D gene: -
CDR3 protein: CASSFRRIYGYTF
CDR3 DNA: TGTGCCAGCAGTTTTCGACGGATCTATGGCTACACCTTC

clone size: -
V gene: TRBV9
J gene: TRBJ2-3
D gene: TRBD2
CDR3 protein: CASSVAKGAGEFDTQYF
CDR3 DNA: TGTGCCAGCAGCGTAGCCAAAGGGGCGGGAGAATTCGATACGCAGTATTTT

clone size: -
V gene: TRBV18
J gene: TRBJ2-2
D gene: TRBD2
CDR3 protein: CASSPFSGRTGELFF
CDR3 DNA: TGTGCCAGCTCACCCTTTAGCGGGAGGACCGGGGAGCTGTTTTTT

clone size: -
V gene: TRBV18
J gene: TRBJ1-2
D gene: -
CDR3 protein: CASSLRDAGYTF
CDR3 DNA: TGTGCCAGCTCACTACGGGACGCTGGCTACACCTTC

clone size: -
V gene: TRBV30
J gene: TRBJ2-1
D gene: TRBD2
CDR3 protein: CAWRATSGSFREQFF
CDR3 DNA: TGTGCCTGGAGAGCGACTAGCGGGAGTTTCAGGGAGCAGTTCTTC

clone size: -
V gene: TRBV2
J gene: TRBJ2-1
D gene: TRBD2
CDR3 protein: CASSEGLVGQFF
CDR3 DNA: TGTGCCAGCAGTGAGGGACTAGTTGGTCAGTTCTTC

clone size: -
V gene: TRBV10-2
J gene: TRBJ2-1
D gene: -
CDR3 protein: CATEKGGGQNYNEQFF
CDR3 DNA: TGCGCCACCGAAAAAGGGGGTGGGCAGAACTACAATGAGCAGTTCTTC

clone size: -
V gene: TRBV29-1
J gene: TRBJ1-2
D gene: -
CDR3 protein: CSVTQGLTNYGYTF
CDR3 DNA: TGCAGCGTTACTCAGGGGCTTACTAACTATGGCTACACCTTC

clone size: -
V gene: TRBV2
J gene: TRBJ2-7
D gene: -
CDR3 protein: CASGLVTYEQYF
CDR3 DNA: TGTGCCAGCGGGCTAGTCACCTACGAGCAGTACTTC

clone size: -
V gene: TRBV6-6
J gene: TRBJ1-4
D gene: -
CDR3 protein: CASSYDWGGEKLFF
CDR3 DNA: TGTGCCAGCAGTTACGATTGGGGCGGTGAAAAACTGTTTTTT

clone size: -
V gene: TRBV11-3
J gene: TRBJ2-5
D gene: TRBD1
CDR3 protein: CASSFLKTGGGPQETQYF
CDR3 DNA: TGTGCCAGCAGCTTCCTAAAGACAGGGGGCGGCCCACAAGAGACCCAGTACTTC

clone size: once
V gene: TRBV11-2
J gene: TRBJ2-7
D gene: TRBD1
CDR3 protein: CASSLTWDSSYEQYF
CDR3 DNA: TGTGCCAGCAGCTTAACCTGGGACAGCTCCTACGAGCAGTACTTC

clone size: -
V gene: TRBV7-3
J gene: TRBJ1-5
D gene: -
CDR3 protein: CASSFVDGPQHF
CDR3 DNA: TGTGCCAGCAGCTTCGTAGATGGGCCCCAGCATTTT

clone size: -
V gene: TRBV5-3
J gene: TRBJ1-2
D gene: -
CDR3 protein: CARSLPRRGGYTF
CDR3 DNA: TGTGCCAGAAGCCTACCCCGAAGGGGTGGCTACACCTTC

clone size: -
V gene: TRBV6-1
J gene: TRBJ2-5
D gene: -
CDR3 protein: CASQNPGETQYF
CDR3 DNA: TGTGCCAGCCAAAACCCCGGAGAGACCCAGTACTTC

clone size: -
V gene: TRBV19
J gene: TRBJ1-2
D gene: TRBD1
CDR3 protein: CASSIAAGGKSGYTF
CDR3 DNA: TGTGCCAGTAGTATAGCGGCAGGGGGCAAAAGTGGCTACACCTTC

clone size: -
V gene: TRBV28
J gene: TRBJ1-2
D gene: -
CDR3 protein: CASTGGYGYTF
CDR3 DNA: TGTGCCAGCACTGGGGGCTATGGCTACACCTTC

clone size: few
V gene: TRBV6-1
J gene: TRBJ2-5
D gene: TRBD1
CDR3 protein: CASSMTGGETQYF
CDR3 DNA: TGTGCCAGCAGTATGACAGGGGGAGAGACCCAGTACTTC